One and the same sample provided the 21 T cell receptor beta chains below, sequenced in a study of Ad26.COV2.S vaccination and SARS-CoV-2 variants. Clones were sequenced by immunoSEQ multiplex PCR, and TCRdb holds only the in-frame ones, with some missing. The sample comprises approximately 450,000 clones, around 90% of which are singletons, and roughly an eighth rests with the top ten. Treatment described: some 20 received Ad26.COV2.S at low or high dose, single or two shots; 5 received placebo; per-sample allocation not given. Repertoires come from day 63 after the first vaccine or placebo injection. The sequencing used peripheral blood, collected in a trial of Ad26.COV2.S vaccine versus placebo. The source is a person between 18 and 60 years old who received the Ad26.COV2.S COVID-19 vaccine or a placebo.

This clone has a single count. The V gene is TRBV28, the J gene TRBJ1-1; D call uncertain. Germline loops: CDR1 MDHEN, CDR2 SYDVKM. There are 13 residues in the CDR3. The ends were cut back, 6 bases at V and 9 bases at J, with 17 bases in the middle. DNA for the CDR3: TGTGCCAGCAGCCCCCGGGAACTCGATAAAGCTTTCTTT. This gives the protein CASSPRELDKAFF.

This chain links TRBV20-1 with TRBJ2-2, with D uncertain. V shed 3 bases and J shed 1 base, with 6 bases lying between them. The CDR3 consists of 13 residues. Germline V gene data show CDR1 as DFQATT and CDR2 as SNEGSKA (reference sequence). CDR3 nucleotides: TGCAGTGCTAGTACAGAGAACACCGGGGAGCTGTTTTTT. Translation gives CSASTENTGELFF.

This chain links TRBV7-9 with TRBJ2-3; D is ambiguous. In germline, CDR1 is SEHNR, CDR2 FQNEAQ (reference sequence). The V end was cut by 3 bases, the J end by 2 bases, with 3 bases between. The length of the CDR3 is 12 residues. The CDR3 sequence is CASSFPTDTQYF. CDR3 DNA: TGTGCCAGCAGCTTCCCCACAGATACGCAGTATTTT.

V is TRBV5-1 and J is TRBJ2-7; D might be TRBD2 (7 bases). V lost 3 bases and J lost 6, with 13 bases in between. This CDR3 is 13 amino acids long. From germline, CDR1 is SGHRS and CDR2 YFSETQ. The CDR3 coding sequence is TGCGCCAGCAGCTCCCAGGGAGGGGGCGAGCAGTACTTC. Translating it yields CASSSQGGGEQYF.

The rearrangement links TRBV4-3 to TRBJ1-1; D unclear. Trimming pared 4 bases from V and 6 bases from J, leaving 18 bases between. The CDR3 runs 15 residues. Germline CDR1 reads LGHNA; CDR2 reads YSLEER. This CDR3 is CASSPMERVGAEAFF. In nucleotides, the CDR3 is TGCGCCAGCAGCCCCATGGAAAGGGTGGGCGCTGAAGCTTTCTTT.

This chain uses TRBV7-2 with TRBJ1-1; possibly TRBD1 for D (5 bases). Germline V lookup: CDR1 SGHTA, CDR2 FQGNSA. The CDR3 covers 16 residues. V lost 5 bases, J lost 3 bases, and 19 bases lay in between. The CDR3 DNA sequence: TGTGCCAGCAGCAATCCACTGGGGAAACAGGACACTGAAGCTTTCTTT. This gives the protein CASSNPLGKQDTEAFF.

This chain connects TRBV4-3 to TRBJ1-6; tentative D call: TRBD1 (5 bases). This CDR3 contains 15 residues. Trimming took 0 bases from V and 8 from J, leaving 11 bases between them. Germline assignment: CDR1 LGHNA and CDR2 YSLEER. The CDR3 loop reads CASSQDLQGYSPLHF. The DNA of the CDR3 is TGCGCCAGCAGCCAAGATCTCCAGGGCTATTCACCCCTCCACTTT.

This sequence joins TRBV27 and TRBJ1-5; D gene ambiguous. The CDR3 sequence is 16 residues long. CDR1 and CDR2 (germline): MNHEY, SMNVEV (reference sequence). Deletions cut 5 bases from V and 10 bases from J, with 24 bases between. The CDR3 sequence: CASSPLNSEGSYPQHF. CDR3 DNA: TGTGCCAGCAGTCCTCTAAACTCCGAGGGTTCATACCCCCAGCATTTT.

The CDR3 loop reads CASSFSRDTEAFF. The CDR3, as DNA: TGTGCCAGCAGCTTCAGCAGGGATACTGAAGCTTTCTTT. The rearrangement joins TRBV7-8 to TRBJ1-1; TRBD1 might be the D (5 bases). The CDR3 has 13 residues. CDR1 and CDR2 (germline): SGHVS, FQNEAQ. With 3 bases removed from V and 5 bases from J, the gap between germline ends came to 10 bases.

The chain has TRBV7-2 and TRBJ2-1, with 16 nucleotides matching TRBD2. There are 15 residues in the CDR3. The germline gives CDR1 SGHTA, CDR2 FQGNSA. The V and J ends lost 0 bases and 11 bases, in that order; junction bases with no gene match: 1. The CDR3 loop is CASSLAGLAGGKQFF. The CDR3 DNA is TGTGCCAGCAGCTTAGCGGGACTAGCGGGAGGGAAGCAGTTCTTC. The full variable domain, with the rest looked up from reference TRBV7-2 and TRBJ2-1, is GAGVSQSPSNKVTEKGKDVELRCDPISGHTALYWYRQSLGQGLEFLIYFQGNSAPDKSGLPSDRFSAERTGGSVSTLTIQRTQQEDSAVYLCASSLAGLAGGKQFFGPGTRLTVL.

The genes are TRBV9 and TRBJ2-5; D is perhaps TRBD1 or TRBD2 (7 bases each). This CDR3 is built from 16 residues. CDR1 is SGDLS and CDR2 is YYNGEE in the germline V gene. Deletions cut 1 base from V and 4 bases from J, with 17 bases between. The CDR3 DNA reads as TGTGCCAGCAGCGTATCAGGGGGAGGGTTAGGAGAGACCCAGTACTTC. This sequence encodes CASSVSGGGLGETQYF.

The CDR3 region is CASSLPGVGSPLHF. CDR3 nucleotide sequence: TGTGCCAGCAGTTTACCAGGGGTAGGGTCACCCCTCCACTTT. This chain connects TRBV27 to TRBJ1-6; weak D call: TRBD1 (6 bases). The CDR3 covers 14 residues. V was cut by 2 bases and J by 10 bases, with 12 bases left in between. Germline V CDR1 and CDR2: MNHEY, SMNVEV (reference sequence).

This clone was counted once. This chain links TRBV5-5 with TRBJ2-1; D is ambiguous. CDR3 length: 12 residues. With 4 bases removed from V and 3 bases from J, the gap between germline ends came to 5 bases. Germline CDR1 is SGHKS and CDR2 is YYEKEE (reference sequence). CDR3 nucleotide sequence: TGTGCCAGCAGCAATAACTACAATGAGCAGTTCTTC. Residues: CASSNNYNEQFF.

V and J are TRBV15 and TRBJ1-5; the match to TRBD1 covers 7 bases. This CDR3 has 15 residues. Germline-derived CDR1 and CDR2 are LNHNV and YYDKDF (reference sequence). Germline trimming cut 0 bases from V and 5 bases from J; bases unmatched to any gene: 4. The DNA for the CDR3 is TGTGCCACCAGCAGAGATCACAGGGGCGATCAGCCCCAGCATTTT. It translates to CATSRDHRGDQPQHF.

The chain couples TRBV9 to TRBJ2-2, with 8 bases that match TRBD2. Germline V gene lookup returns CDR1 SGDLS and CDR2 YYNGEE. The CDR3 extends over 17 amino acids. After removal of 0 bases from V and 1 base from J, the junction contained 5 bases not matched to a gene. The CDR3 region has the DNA TGTGCCAGCAGCGTAGATCCAAGCGGGAGGAACACCGGGGAGCTGTTTTTT. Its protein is CASSVDPSGRNTGELFF.

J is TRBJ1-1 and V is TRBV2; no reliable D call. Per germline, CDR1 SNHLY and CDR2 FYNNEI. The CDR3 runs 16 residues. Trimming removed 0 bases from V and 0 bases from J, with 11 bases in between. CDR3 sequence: CASSEANVGMNTEAFF. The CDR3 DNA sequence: TGTGCCAGCAGTGAAGCGAATGTGGGCATGAACACTGAAGCTTTCTTT.

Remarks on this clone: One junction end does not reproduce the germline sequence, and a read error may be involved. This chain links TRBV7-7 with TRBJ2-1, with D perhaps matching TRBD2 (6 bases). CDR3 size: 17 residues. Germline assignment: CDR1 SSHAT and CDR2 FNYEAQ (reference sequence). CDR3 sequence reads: CASSPAEGRDSYNEQFF. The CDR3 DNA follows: TGTGCTAGCAGCCCCGCGGAGGGGCGGGACTCCTACAATGAGCAGTTCTTC.

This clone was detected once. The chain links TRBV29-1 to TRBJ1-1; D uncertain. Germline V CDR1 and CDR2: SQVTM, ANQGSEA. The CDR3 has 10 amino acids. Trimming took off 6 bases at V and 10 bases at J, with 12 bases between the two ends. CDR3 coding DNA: TGCAGCGTGAGGGATGTTGGAGCTTTCTTT. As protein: CSVRDVGAFF.

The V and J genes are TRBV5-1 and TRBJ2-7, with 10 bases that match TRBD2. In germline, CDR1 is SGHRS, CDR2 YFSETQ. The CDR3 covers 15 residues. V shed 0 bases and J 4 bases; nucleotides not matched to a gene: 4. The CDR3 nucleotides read TGCGCCAGCAGCTTGGCCAATAGCGGGAGGTACGAGCAGTACTTC. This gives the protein CASSLANSGRYEQYF.

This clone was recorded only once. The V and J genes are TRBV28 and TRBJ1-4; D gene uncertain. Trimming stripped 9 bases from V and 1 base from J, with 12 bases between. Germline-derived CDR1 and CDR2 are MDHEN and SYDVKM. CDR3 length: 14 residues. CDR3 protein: CASTNRVTNEKLFF. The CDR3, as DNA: TGTGCCAGTACGAACAGAGTAACTAATGAAAAACTGTTTTTT.

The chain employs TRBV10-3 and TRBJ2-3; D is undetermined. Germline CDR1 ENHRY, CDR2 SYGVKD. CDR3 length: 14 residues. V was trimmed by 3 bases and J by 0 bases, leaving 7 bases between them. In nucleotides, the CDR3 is TGTGCCATCAGTGACAGATCTAGCACAGATACGCAGTATTTT. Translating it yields CAISDRSSTDTQYF.